This T cell receptor beta chain was found in a study of T cells in Graves' hyperthyroidism and ophthalmopathy. TCR beta CDR3 sequences were amplified from RNA transcripts. HTBI primers were used for first-round RT-PCR of the TCR CDR3. TCRdb re-analysed the multiplex PCR reads in MiXCR, keeping a single row per CDR3 protein. The top ten hold about 3.5% of the sample, which has about 350,000 distinct CDR3 sequences, roughly 19% seen once. A few counts support this clonotype. Between the trimmed V and J ends, which lost 2 bases and 7 bases, there was a span of 11 bases. This CDR3 comprises 13 residues. Germline loops: CDR1 MDHEN, CDR2 SYDVKM.

What was sequenced was blood. The gene calls are TRBV28 and TRBJ2-5; D may be TRBD2 (5 bases). The sequence came from a woman aged 18-30 years with Graves' hyperthyroidism. DNA of the CDR3: TGTGCCAGCAGTTTAGAGGACTCGGGGACCCAGTACTTC. This sequence encodes CASSLEDSGTQYF.